This passage covers 21 T cell receptor beta chains from one sample sequenced in a study of T cells in Graves' hyperthyroidism and ophthalmopathy. Template material for amplifying TCR beta CDR3 regions consisted of RNA transcripts. HTBI primers drove first-round RT-PCR of the TCR CDR3. MiXCR was run by TCRdb on the multiplex PCR reads, yielding one entry per CDR3 protein. The sample yields over 350,000 distinct CDR3 sequences, about 14% seen once. The sequencing sample was made of blood. The receptors here all came from a man between 18 and 35 years old with Graves' ophthalmopathy.

There are many counts of this clonotype. The chain has TRBV9 and TRBJ1-2, with D possibly being TRBD1 (6 bases). The CDR3 totals 15 residues. V dropped 0 bases and J dropped 8 bases, with 17 bases sitting between them. Per the germline V gene, CDR1 is SGDLS and CDR2 is YYNGEE. CDR3 amino acids: CASSVGGPRVSGYTF. The DNA of the CDR3 is TGTGCCAGCAGCGTAGGGGGGCCGCGTGTTTCGGGCTACACCTTC.

A word on this clonotype: A much larger clone lies a single base off, so this may be a read error. The V gene is TRBV12-3 or TRBV12-4, the J gene TRBJ2-7; D uncertain. V was cut by 4 bases and J by 2 bases, with 9 bases left in between. The CDR3 covers 13 residues. DNA of the CDR3: TGTGCCAGCAGTTGGGCCCCTACCTACGAGCAGTACTTC. Its protein is CASSWAPTYEQYF.

Ten or more counts support this clonotype. The genes are TRBV30 and TRBJ1-4; 7 nucleotides align to TRBD1. V shed 1 base and J 7 bases; nucleotides not matched to a gene: 6. The CDR3 totals 14 residues. Germline CDR1 reads GTSNPN; CDR2 reads SVGIG (reference sequence). The CDR3 here is CAWSDKGAGEKLFF. The CDR3 DNA follows: TGTGCCTGGAGTGATAAGGGGGCAGGTGAAAAACTGTTTTTT.

This clonotype appeared many times. In nucleotides, the CDR3 is TGTGCCAGCACAGGTAGCGGGATTACAGATACGCAGTATTTT. Translating gives CASTGSGITDTQYF. The rearrangement links TRBV13 to TRBJ2-3; 8 bases line up with TRBD2. This CDR3 spans 14 amino acids. Unmatched junction bases numbered 6, after V lost 7 bases and J lost 3 bases. Looked up from germline, CDR1 is PRHDT and CDR2 is FYEKMQ (reference sequence).

There are many counts of this clonotype. The chain is built from TRBV28 and TRBJ2-1; TRBD2 is a possible D gene (5 bases). The V end lost 4 bases, the J end lost 9 bases, and 19 bases lay between the germline ends. CDR3 length: 15 residues. From germline, CDR1 is MDHEN and CDR2 SYDVKM. The CDR3 here is CASSSPMTIAPEQFF. For the CDR3, the DNA is TGTGCCAGCAGTTCACCCATGACTATAGCACCTGAGCAGTTCTTC.

This clonotype has at least ten counts. J is TRBJ1-2 and V is TRBV7-9, with no clear D. The CDR3 has 13 amino acids. The germline gives CDR1 SEHNR, CDR2 FQNEAQ (reference sequence). V lost 1 base, J lost 4 bases, and 7 bases lay in between. Here the CDR3 DNA reads TGTGCCAGCAGCTTAGTACACAGCTATGGCTACACCTTC. Protein product: CASSLVHSYGYTF.

Of note for this clonotype: A junction boundary mismatches the germline segment, possibly from a read error. The V gene is TRBV3-1, the J gene TRBJ1-6, with D unclear. The CDR3 spans 15 residues. Looked up from germline, CDR1 is LGHDT and CDR2 is YNNKEL (reference sequence). This chain's CDR3 is CASSERGISISSLHF. The CDR3 bases are TGTGCCAGCAGCGAGCGGGGTATCTCGATTTCATCCCTCCACTTT.

The gene calls are TRBV7-9 and TRBJ2-2; 8 nucleotides line up with TRBD2. The V gene end was trimmed by 4 bases and the J gene end by 1 base; junction bases not matched to a gene: 11. The CDR3 has 18 amino acids. The germline V gene encodes CDR1 SEHNR and CDR2 FQNEAQ (reference sequence). As DNA, the CDR3 is TGTGCCAGCAGCTCAATCAGGGCTAGCGGGCGGAACACCGGGGAGCTGTTTTTT. Translation: CASSSIRASGRNTGELFF. The full variable domain, rest sourced from reference TRBV7-9 and TRBJ2-2, is DTGVSQNPRHKITKRGQNVTFRCDPISEHNRLYWYRQTLGQGPEFLTYFQNEAQLEKSRLLSDRFSAERPKGSFSTLEIQRTEQGDSAMYLCASSSIRASGRNTGELFFGEGSRLTVL.

This clonotype has a count of ten or more. V usage is TRBV30 and J usage is TRBJ2-7, with TRBD1 identical over 8 bases. The CDR3 loop spans 14 amino acids. Trimming took 6 bases from V and 4 from J; bases not matched to a gene: 11. In germline, CDR1 is GTSNPN, CDR2 SVGIG (reference sequence). The CDR3 sequence is CACIRQGWKYEQYF. CDR3 DNA: TGTGCCTGCATCAGACAGGGGTGGAAGTACGAGCAGTACTTC.

There are many counts of this clonotype. The chain employs TRBV10-1 and TRBJ2-3; D possibly corresponds to TRBD2 (5 bases). Trimming removed 3 bases at V and 2 bases at J, with 15 bases between. Germline values: CDR1 WNHNN, CDR2 SYGVQD (reference sequence). There are 16 residues in the CDR3. The CDR3 DNA reads TGCGCCAGCAGTGACGGGGTTTCTAGCTACACAGATACGCAGTATTTT. Translation: CASSDGVSSYTDTQYF.

This clonotype was recorded at least ten times. The CDR3 DNA follows: TGTGCCAGCAGCTCGAACAGGGATTTGGGCACTGAAGCTTTCTTT. This codes for CASSSNRDLGTEAFF. The V call is TRBV7-9, the J call TRBJ1-1; D perhaps matches TRBD1 (6 bases). The germline CDR1 and CDR2 sequences are SEHNR and FQNEAQ (reference sequence). This CDR3 contains 15 residues. Trimming shortened V by 4 bases and J by 4 bases, and 16 bases separated the two germline ends.

In its sample, this clonotype was seen many times. The genes are TRBV3-1 and TRBJ1-2; no definite D call. This CDR3 is built from 16 residues. CDR1 is LGHDT, CDR2 YNNKEL, per germline (reference sequence). Between the trimmed V and J ends, which lost 0 bases and 6 bases, there was a span of 17 bases. CDR3 residues: CASSQDQTAGDDGYTF. The CDR3, as DNA: TGTGCCAGCAGCCAAGATCAAACCGCCGGAGATGATGGCTACACCTTC.

V usage is TRBV5-1 and J usage is TRBJ1-2; D ambiguous. The CDR3 totals 15 residues. Germline CDR1 reads SGHRS; CDR2 reads YFSETQ. Trimming took off 4 bases at V and 3 bases at J, with 16 bases between the two ends. The CDR3 here is CASSPGSQLDYGYTF. The CDR3 DNA reads as TGCGCCAGCAGCCCCGGGTCTCAGCTGGACTATGGCTACACCTTC.

Of note for this clonotype: This could be a read error, since a much larger clone is one nucleotide away. The chain carries TRBV6-5 and TRBJ2-3, with unresolved D. Germline values: CDR1 MNHEY, CDR2 SVGAGI. This CDR3 spans 17 amino acids. The chain's CDR3 is CASSYSPPSWGADTRYF. The DNA of the CDR3 is TGTGCCAGCAGTTACTCCCCCCCTAGTTGGGGTGCAGATACGCGGTATTTT.

This CDR3 is CASSQARGGEAFF. CDR3 coding DNA: TGTGCCAGCAGCCAAGCGCGGGGCGGGGAAGCTTTCTTT. The chain joins TRBV14 to TRBJ1-1, with a weak D call TRBD1 (5 bases). Germline values: CDR1 SGHDN, CDR2 FVKESK. This CDR3 comprises 13 residues. V lost 1 base, J lost 8 bases, and 11 bases lay in between.

V is TRBV29-1 and J is TRBJ2-7; D is ambiguous. V gave up 7 bases and J gave up 0 bases, with 16 bases separating them. The CDR3 length is 14 residues. The V gene's germline CDR1 is SQVTM and CDR2 ANQGSEA. In DNA form, the CDR3 reads TGCAGCGGGGCCTTAGACTCGAGCTCCTACGAGCAGTACTTC. It specifies CSGALDSSSYEQYF.

The chain recombines TRBV6-1 with TRBJ2-7; possible D gene TRBD2, 5 bases. Germline CDR1 MNHNS, CDR2 SASEGT. The CDR3 has 14 amino acids. The V gene lost 3 bases and the J gene lost 2 bases, with 11 bases spanning the gap. CDR3 nucleotides: TGTGCCAGCAGTGACAAAGGACTTGCCTACGAGCAGTACTTC. It codes for CASSDKGLAYEQYF.

This clonotype showed up many times. The J gene is TRBJ2-7, the V gene TRBV7-9; TRBD1 agrees at 7 bases. The CDR3 covers 12 residues. V trimming: 7 bases; J trimming: 6 bases; junction bases outside the gene matches: 6. Germline V lookup: CDR1 SEHNR, CDR2 FQNEAQ (reference sequence). The DNA of the CDR3 is TGTGCCAGCACCAAGACAGGGTTCGAGCAGTACTTC. This encodes CASTKTGFEQYF.

This clonotype was detected many times. V and J are TRBV29-1 and TRBJ2-1; D uncertain. CDR1 SQVTM and CDR2 ANQGSEA come from the germline V gene. CDR3 size: 12 residues. Trimming cost V 8 bases and J 5 bases, with 13 bases left between them. CDR3 protein: CSTGPGDNEQFF. DNA for the CDR3: TGCAGCACTGGCCCTGGGGACAATGAGCAGTTCTTC.

The chain uses TRBV6-2 or TRBV6-3 and TRBJ2-5; TRBD2 aligns across 9 bases. The junction had 12 bases not matched to a gene; V was cut back by 5 bases and J by 5 bases. CDR1 is MNHEY, CDR2 SVGEGT, per germline. The CDR3 spans 16 residues. The CDR3, as DNA: TGTGCCAGCAGTCCTCGGGCAGCGGGGGGCGGGGAGACCCAGTACTTC. The encoded protein is CASSPRAAGGGETQYF.

This clonotype was observed a few times. The V and J genes are TRBV3-1 and TRBJ2-2, with D perhaps matching TRBD1 (8 bases). CDR1 and CDR2 (germline): LGHDT, YNNKEL (reference sequence). V lost 0 bases and J 6 bases, leaving 23 bases between the germline ends. This CDR3 is built from 19 residues. The CDR3 DNA follows: TGTGCCAGCAGCCAAGACTCCGGGGGGACAGGTCTGTGGGCCGGGGAGCTGTTTTTT. Translated, it gives CASSQDSGGTGLWAGELFF.